This T cell receptor (beta chain) originates from a study of blood T cell repertoires in COVID-19. Study-wide context: Researchers got acute and convalescent COVID-19 samples from the United States, Italy and Spain. Sources were T cells, B-cell-depleted T cells, or PBMCs; the material itself was cDNA or gDNA.

Under the authors' procedure: Estimated nucleated cell counts came from reference gene primer amplification. Assay used: immunoSEQ multiplex PCR; TCRdb lists only in-frame clones, some missing. For V, J and clone size, that table is used; D and trimming come from the DNA. The table includes 96,000 or so clones, over 85% detected once. The sequence came from a human donor with COVID-19, enrolled during active disease. The donor label of this sample is uncertain. Specimen: peripheral blood.

The CDR3 is CASSPTVVVYTGELFF. In DNA, the CDR3 is TGTGCCAGCAGCCCTACTGTAGTTGTATACACCGGGGAGCTGTTTTTT. This chain links TRBV4-2 with TRBJ2-2; D remains ambiguous. Germline V gene sequence: CDR1 LGHNA, CDR2 YNFKEQ. CDR3 size: 16 residues. Trimming left V 4 bases short and J 3 bases short, with 15 bases between.